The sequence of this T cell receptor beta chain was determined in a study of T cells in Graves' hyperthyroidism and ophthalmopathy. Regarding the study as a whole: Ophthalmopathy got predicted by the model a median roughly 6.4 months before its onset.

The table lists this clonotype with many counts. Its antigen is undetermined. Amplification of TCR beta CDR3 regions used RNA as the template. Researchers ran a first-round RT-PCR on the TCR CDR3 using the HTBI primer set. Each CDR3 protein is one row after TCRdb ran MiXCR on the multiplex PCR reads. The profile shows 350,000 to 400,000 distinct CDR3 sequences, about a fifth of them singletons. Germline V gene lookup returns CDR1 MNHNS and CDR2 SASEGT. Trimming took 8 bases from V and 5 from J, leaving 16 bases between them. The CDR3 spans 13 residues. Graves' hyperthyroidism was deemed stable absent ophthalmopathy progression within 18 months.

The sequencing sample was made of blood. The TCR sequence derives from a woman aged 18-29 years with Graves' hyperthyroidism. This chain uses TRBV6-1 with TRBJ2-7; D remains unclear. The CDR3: CASASSPQDEQYF. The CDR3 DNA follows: TGTGCCAGCGCCAGTTCGCCCCAGGACGAGCAGTACTTC.